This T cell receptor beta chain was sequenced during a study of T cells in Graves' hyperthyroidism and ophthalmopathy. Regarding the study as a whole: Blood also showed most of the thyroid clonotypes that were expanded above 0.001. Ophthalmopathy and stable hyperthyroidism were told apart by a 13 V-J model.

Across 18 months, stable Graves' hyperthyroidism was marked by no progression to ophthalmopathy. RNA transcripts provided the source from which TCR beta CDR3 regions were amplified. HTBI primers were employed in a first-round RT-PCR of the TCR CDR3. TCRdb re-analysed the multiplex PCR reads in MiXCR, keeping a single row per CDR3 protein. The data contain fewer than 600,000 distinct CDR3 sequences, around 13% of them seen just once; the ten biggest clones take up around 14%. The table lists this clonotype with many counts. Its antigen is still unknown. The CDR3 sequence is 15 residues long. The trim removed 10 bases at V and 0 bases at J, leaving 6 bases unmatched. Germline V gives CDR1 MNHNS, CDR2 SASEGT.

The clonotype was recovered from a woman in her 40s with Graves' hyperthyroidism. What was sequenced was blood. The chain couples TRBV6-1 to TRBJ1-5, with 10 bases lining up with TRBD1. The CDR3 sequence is CATGTGVNSNQPQHF. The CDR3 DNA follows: TGTGCCACCGGGACAGGGGTTAATAGCAATCAGCCCCAGCATTTT.